Shown below are 8 T cell receptor beta chains from a single sample sequenced in a study of regulatory T cells in long-lasting Graves disease. To make TCR beta libraries, researchers used iRepertoire HTBI primers and Arm-PCR of CDR3 regions. One entry per CDR3 protein results from TCRdb running MiXCR on the multiplex PCR reads. This sample has some 250,000 distinct CDR3 sequences; around 18% occur once, and the top ten carry 14%. Time point in this sample: newly diagnosed GD, antithyroid drugs for less than 3 months. PBMCs provided the RNA from which the TCR library was made. These sequences were also reported in another study, on T cells in Graves' hyperthyroidism and ophthalmopathy.

The sample in question was peripheral blood mononuclear cells (PBMCs), obtained at new diagnosis, from a patient treated with antithyroid drugs. The receptors were gathered from a woman aged 30 to 39 with Graves disease.

The chain links TRBV7-9 to TRBJ2-7, with D possibly being TRBD1 (5 bases). Germline loops: CDR1 SEHNR, CDR2 FQNEAQ (reference sequence). The CDR3 runs to 14 residues. With 4 bases removed from V and 0 bases from J, the gap between germline ends came to 10 bases. CDR3 in amino acids: CASSSLTGSYEQYF. The CDR3 coding sequence is TGTGCCAGCAGCTCGCTCACAGGCTCCTACGAGCAGTACTTC.

This clonotype was seen at least ten times. V and J are TRBV6-1 and TRBJ1-2; 9 bases match TRBD1. This CDR3 spans 16 amino acids. Germline V gives CDR1 MNHNS, CDR2 SASEGT. With V trimmed by 4 bases and J by 4 bases, 10 bases remained unmatched. The CDR3 sequence: CASSGTGASPFYGYTF. In DNA, the CDR3 is TGTGCCAGCAGTGGGACAGGGGCCAGCCCGTTCTATGGCTACACCTTC.

The CDR3 DNA sequence: TGCAGCGTCCAGGGTGGGGTTCTCGATGAAAAACTGTTTTTT. Protein product: CSVQGGVLDEKLFF. V gene TRBV29-1 combines with J gene TRBJ1-4; TRBD1 is a possible D gene (5 bases). Germline V gene sequence: CDR1 SQVTM, CDR2 ANQGSEA. The CDR3 has 14 amino acids. V was shortened by 6 bases and J by 6 bases, with 17 bases between the two germline ends.

This clonotype appeared a few times. A much larger clonotype is one base distant, so this may be a read error. The chain links TRBV12-3 or TRBV12-4 to TRBJ2-7; 9 bases are a match to TRBD1. The length of the CDR3 is 15 residues. The CDR3 sequence is CASRLGQGLSHEQYF. The CDR3 DNA sequence: TGTGCCAGCAGACTGGGACAGGGCCTCTCCCACGAGCAGTACTTC.

The genes are TRBV6-5 and TRBJ1-5; no reliable D call. Germline assignment: CDR1 MNHEY and CDR2 SVGAGI. Trimming cost V 4 bases and J 7 bases, with 14 bases left between them. The CDR3 is 14 residues long. In DNA, the CDR3 is TGTGCCAGCAGTTGGTCTGGCCTCGGGCAGCCCCAGCATTTT. Amino acids: CASSWSGLGQPQHF.

This clonotype occurred many times. J is TRBJ2-5 and V is TRBV2, with 7 bases fitting TRBD2. The junction had 15 bases not matched to a gene; V was cut back by 7 bases and J by 1 base. The CDR3 length is 17 residues. Germline lookup yields CDR1 SNHLY and CDR2 FYNNEI. The CDR3 sequence: CASIRSRAGVLQETQYF. The CDR3 nucleotides are TGTGCCAGCATTCGGAGCAGGGCGGGGGTCCTCCAAGAGACCCAGTACTTC. Complete variable domain (other parts from reference TRBV2 and TRBJ2-5): EPEVTQTPSHQVTQMGQEVILRCVPISNHLYFYWYRQILGQKVEFLVSFYNNEISEKSEIFDDQFSVERPDGSNFTLKIRSTKLEDSAMYFCASIRSRAGVLQETQYFGPGTRLLVL.

Many counts were recorded for this clonotype. The chain joins TRBV20-1 to TRBJ1-4, with D perhaps TRBD1 (6 bases). Trimming pared 5 bases from V and 6 bases from J, leaving 13 bases between. Germline V gene data show CDR1 as DFQATT and CDR2 as SNEGSKA (reference sequence). This CDR3 is built from 13 residues. CDR3 sequence (DNA): TGCAGTGCTTGGACAGTATTAGATGAAAAACTGTTTTTT. Amino acid sequence: CSAWTVLDEKLFF.

There are many counts of this clonotype. J is TRBJ1-4 and V is TRBV20-1; D unclear. V lost 1 base and J lost 3, with 12 bases in between. Looked up from germline, CDR1 is DFQATT and CDR2 is SNEGSKA (reference sequence). The CDR3 runs to 15 residues. The CDR3 bases are TGCAGTGCTAGAGGGGCCACGTTTCCTAATGAAAAACTGTTTTTT. It codes for CSARGATFPNEKLFF.